This T cell receptor (beta chain) was found in a study of blood T cell repertoires in COVID-19. Study-level information: Sites in the United States, Italy and Spain provided acute and convalescent COVID-19 samples. The analysed material was cDNA or gDNA that came from T cells, B-cell-depleted T cells, or PBMCs.

Germline CDR1 LNHDA, CDR2 SQIVND (reference sequence). CDR3 length: 17 amino acids. The junction had 10 bases not matched to a gene; V was cut back by 5 bases and J by 0 bases. Original handling: Using reference gene primer amplification, nucleated cell counts were estimated. Using immunoSEQ multiplex PCR, the repertoire was profiled, and TCRdb retains in-frame clones only, with some absent. D and trimming come from the DNA, and the V and J calls and clone size come from that table. Seen here are around 140,000 clones, around 81% observed once, and the top ten hold around 8.8%. Sequenced sample: peripheral blood. This receptor was taken from a human donor in a cohort sampled during active COVID-19. V gene TRBV19 combines with J gene TRBJ2-3, with TRBD2 matching over 8 bases. CDR3 region: CASSFHGSGMSTDTQYF. The CDR3 DNA reads TGTGCCAGTAGTTTCCACGGTAGCGGGATGAGCACAGATACGCAGTATTTT.